This T cell receptor beta chain was found in a study of neoadjuvant anti-PD-1 for oral cavity cancer. Time point: after neoadjuvant nivolumab, at surgical resection. The patients had HPV-negative, locally advanced oral cavity squamous cell carcinoma. No culture or expansion preceded analysis of these blood cells. V lost 1 base, J lost 5 bases, and 8 bases lay in between. The CDR3 covers 12 residues. CDR1 and CDR2 from the germline V gene are GTSNPN and SVGIG (reference sequence). Only in-frame clones appear in the TCRdb table, and some are missing; sequencing was by immunoSEQ multiplex PCR. The sample lists 13,000 to 15,000 clones, roughly 74% occurring once.

The rearrangement joins TRBV30 to TRBJ2-5; D ambiguous. The TCR sequence derives from a person between 40 and 80 years old with oral cavity squamous cell carcinoma. Source: PBMCs, taken after nivolumab (anti-PD-1) treatment. In nucleotides, the CDR3 is TGTGCCTGGAGTGCCAGCGTGGAGACCCAGTACTTC. It yields the protein CAWSASVETQYF.